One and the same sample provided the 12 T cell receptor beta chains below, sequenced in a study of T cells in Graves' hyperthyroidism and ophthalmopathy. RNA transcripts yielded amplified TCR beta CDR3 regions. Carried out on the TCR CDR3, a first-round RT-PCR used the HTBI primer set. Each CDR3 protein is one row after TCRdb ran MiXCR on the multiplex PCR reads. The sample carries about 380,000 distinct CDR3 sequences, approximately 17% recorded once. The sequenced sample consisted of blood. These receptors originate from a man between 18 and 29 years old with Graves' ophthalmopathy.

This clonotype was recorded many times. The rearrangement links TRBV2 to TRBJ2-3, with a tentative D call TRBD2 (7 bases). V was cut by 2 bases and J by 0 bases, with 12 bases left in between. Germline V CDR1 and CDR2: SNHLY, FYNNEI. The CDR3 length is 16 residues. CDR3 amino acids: CASSEPGGPSTDTQYF. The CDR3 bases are TGTGCCAGCAGTGAACCGGGGGGCCCTAGCACAGATACGCAGTATTTT.

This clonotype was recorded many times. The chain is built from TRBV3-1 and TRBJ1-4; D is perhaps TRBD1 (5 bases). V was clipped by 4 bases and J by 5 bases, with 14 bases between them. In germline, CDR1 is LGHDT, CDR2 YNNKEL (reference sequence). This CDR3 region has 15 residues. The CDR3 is CASSRWDGENEKLFF. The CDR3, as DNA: TGTGCCAGCAGCCGATGGGACGGTGAGAATGAAAAACTGTTTTTT.

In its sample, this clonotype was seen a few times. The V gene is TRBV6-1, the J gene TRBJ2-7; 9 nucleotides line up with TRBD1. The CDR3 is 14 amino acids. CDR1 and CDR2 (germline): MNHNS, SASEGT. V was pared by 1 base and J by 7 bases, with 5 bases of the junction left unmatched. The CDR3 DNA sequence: TGTGCCAGCAGTGAAGAACAGGGGGCGCAGGAGCAGTACTTC. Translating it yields CASSEEQGAQEQYF.

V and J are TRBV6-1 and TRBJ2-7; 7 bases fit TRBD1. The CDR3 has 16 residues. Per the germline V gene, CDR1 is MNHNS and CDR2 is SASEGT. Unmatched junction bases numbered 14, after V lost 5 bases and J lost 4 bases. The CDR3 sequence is CASSPTWQRGQYEQYF. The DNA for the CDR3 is TGTGCCAGCAGTCCGACGTGGCAGAGGGGGCAGTACGAGCAGTACTTC.

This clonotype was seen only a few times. CDR3 protein: CASSLLQGWSTDTQYF. CDR3 DNA: TGTGCCAGCAGCTTATTACAGGGATGGAGCACAGATACGCAGTATTTT. This rearrangement joins TRBV7-2 to TRBJ2-3; D is perhaps TRBD1 (6 bases). The CDR3 loop spans 16 amino acids. Germline V gene sequence: CDR1 SGHTA, CDR2 FQGNSA. V was pared by 2 bases and J by 0 bases, with 12 bases between.

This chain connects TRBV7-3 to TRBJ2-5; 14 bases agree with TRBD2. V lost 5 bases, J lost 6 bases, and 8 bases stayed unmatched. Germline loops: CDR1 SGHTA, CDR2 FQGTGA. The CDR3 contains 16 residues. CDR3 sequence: CASSETGTSGGKTQYF. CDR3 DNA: TGTGCCAGCAGCGAAACCGGGACTAGCGGGGGAAAGACCCAGTACTTC.

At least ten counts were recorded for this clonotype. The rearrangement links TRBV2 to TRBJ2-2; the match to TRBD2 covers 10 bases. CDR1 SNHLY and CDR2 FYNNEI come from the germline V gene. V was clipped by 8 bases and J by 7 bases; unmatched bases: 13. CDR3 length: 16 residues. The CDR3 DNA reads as TGTGCCAGCGATGTAGGAGCGGGGGGGCCGAGCGGGGAGCTGTTTTTT. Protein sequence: CASDVGAGGPSGELFF.

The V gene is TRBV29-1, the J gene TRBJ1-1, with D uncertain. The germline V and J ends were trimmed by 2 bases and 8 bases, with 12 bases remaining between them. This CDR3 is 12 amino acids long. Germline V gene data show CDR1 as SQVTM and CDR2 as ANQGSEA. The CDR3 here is CSVESSFREAFF. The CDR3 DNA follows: TGCAGCGTTGAATCCAGTTTTCGCGAAGCTTTCTTT. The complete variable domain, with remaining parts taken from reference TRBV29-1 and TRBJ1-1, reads SAVISQKPSRDICQRGTSLTIQCQVDSQVTMMFWYRQQPGQSLTLIATANQGSEATYESGFVIDKFPISRPNLTFSTLTVSNMSPEDSSIYLCSVESSFREAFFGQGTRLTVV.

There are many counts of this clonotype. CDR3 coding DNA: TGTGCCAGCCGTCCTGGACTGCACTATGGCTACACCTTC. The encoded protein is CASRPGLHYGYTF. This chain uses TRBV12-3 or TRBV12-4 with TRBJ1-2; D call uncertain. V dropped 8 bases and J dropped 3 bases, with 13 bases sitting between them. The CDR3 spans 13 residues.

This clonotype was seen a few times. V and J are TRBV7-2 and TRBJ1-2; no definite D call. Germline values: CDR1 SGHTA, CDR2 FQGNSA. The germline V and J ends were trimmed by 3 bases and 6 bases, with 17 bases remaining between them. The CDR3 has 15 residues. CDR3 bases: TGTGCCAGCAGCTTGGAAGTGGGCCCGGTTGATGGCTACACCTTC. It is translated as CASSLEVGPVDGYTF. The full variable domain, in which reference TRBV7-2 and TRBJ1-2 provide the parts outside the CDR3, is GAGVSQSPSNKVTEKGKDVELRCDPISGHTALYWYRQSLGQGLEFLIYFQGNSAPDKSGLPSDRFSAERTGGSVSTLTIQRTQQEDSAVYLCASSLEVGPVDGYTFGSGTRLTVV.

The CDR3 spells CASSLDRRQGVSGNTIYF. DNA of the CDR3: TGTGCCAGCAGCCTTGACAGGAGACAGGGGGTCTCAGGAAACACCATATATTTT. The chain joins TRBV11-2 to TRBJ1-3, with 9 bases that match TRBD1. With 5 bases clipped from V and 4 bases from J, the junction kept 15 bases outside the gene matches. The CDR3 is made up of 18 amino acids. Germline CDR1 and CDR2: SGHAT and FQNNGV.

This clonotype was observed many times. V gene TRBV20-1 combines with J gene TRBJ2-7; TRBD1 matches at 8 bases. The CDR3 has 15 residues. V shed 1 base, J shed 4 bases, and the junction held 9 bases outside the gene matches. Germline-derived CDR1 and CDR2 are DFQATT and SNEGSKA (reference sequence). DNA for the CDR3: TGCAGTGCTAGAGGATCAGACAGGGGCGCTTACGAGCAGTACTTC. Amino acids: CSARGSDRGAYEQYF.